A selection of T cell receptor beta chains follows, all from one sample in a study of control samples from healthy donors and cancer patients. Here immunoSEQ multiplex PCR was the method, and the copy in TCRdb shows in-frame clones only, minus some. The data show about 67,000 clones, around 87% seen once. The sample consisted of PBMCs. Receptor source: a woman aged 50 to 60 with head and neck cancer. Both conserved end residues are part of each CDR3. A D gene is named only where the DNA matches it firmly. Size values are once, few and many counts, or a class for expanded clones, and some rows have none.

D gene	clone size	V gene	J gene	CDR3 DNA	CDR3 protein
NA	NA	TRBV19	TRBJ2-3	TGTGCCTCCCGTATGGGGGGAGGCGATACGCAGTATTTT	CASRMGGGDTQYF
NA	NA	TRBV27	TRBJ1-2	TGTGCCAGCAGTTTACAACAAAACTATGGCTACACCTTC	CASSLQQNYGYTF
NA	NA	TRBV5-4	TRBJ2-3	TGTGCCAGCAGCTTGGGGCGGGACGCCGACACAGATACGCAGTATTTT	CASSLGRDADTDTQYF
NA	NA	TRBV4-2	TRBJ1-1	TGTGCCAGCAGCCAAGGGGGGACGCAAGGAAACACTGAAGCTTTCTTT	CASSQGGTQGNTEAFF
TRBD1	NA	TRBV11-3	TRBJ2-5	TGTGCCAGCAGCACTGGGGGACAGGGGGTCGGAGAGACCCAGTACTTC	CASSTGGQGVGETQYF
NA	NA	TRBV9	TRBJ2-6	TGTGCCAGCAGCCCCACCGGCTCTGGGGCCAACGTCCTGACTTTC	CASSPTGSGANVLTF
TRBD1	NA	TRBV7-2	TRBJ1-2	TGTGCCAGCAGCTTAGCCCCAGGGGGAGGCTACACCTTC	CASSLAPGGGYTF
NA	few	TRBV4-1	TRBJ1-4	TGCGCCAGCAGCCAAGTAACTTCAGGAGGACCACTTTTT	CASSQVTSGGPLF
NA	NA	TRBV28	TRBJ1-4	TGTGCCAGCAGTTTCGGGGCCGATGAAAAACTGTTTTTT	CASSFGADEKLFF
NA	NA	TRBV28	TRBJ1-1	NA	CASSFAWAGGSVRGFF
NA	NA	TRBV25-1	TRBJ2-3	TGTGCCAGCAGAGGGTCGGGCACAGATACGCAGTATTTT	CASRGSGTDTQYF
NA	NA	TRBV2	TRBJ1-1	TGTGCCAGCAGTGTTCAGGGGCTCCCCCCTACTTTCTTT	CASSVQGLPPTFF
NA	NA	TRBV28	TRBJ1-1	TGTGCCAGCAGGCAATTTTCCAGGGGCACTGAAGCTTTCTTT	CASRQFSRGTEAFF
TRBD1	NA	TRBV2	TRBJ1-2	TGTGCCAGCAGTGAGGCGGCAGGAGATCCCAGGGGGTATGGCTACACCTTC	CASSEAAGDPRGYGYTF
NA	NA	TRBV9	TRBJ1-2	TGTGCCAGCAGCGAGCCGGGGGGCTCTTGGGGCTACACCTTC	CASSEPGGSWGYTF
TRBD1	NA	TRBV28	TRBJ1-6	TGTGCCAGCACTCCGACAGGGAATAACTCACCCCTCCACTTT	CASTPTGNNSPLHF
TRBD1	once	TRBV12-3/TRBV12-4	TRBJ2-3	TGTGCCAGCATGGGCAGGGGGACAGATACGCAGTATTTT	CASMGRGTDTQYF
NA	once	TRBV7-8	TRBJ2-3	TGTGCCAGCAGCCAAACCAGGGTGTCAGATACGCAGTATTTT	CASSQTRVSDTQYF
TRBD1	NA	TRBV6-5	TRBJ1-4	TGTGCCAGCAGGACAGGGTCAGATGAAAAACTGTTTTTT	CASRTGSDEKLFF
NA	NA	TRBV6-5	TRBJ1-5	TGTGCCAGCAGTTACGACAGGAATCAGCCCCAGCATTTT	CASSYDRNQPQHF
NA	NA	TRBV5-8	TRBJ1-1	TGTGCCAGCAGCTTAGGGCAGGCGAACACTGAAGCTTTCTTT	CASSLGQANTEAFF
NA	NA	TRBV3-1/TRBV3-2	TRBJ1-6	TGTGCCAGCAGCCAAGGGCGGGGCCTGAATTCACCCCTCCACTTT	CASSQGRGLNSPLHF
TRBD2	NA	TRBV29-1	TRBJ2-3	TGCAGCGTCGAAGGAGCGGGGGGCGGCACAGATACGCAGTATTTT	CSVEGAGGGTDTQYF
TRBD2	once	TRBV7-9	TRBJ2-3	TGTGCCAGCAGCTCCCGACTAGCGGGGGTGGGTGATACGCAGTATTTT	CASSSRLAGVGDTQYF
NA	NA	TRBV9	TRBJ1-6	TGTGCCAGCAGCGTAGGTCCAGGGACCTCACCCCTCCACTTT	CASSVGPGTSPLHF
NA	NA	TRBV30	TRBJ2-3	TGTGCCTGGAGTGTACAGAGCACAGATACGCAGTATTTT	CAWSVQSTDTQYF